Each of the 18 T cell receptor beta chains below was sequenced from the same sample in a study of blood T cell repertoires in COVID-19. Produced via immunoSEQ multiplex PCR; TCRdb's table is partial and in-frame only. This table has roughly 250,000 clones, 84% appearing once. Sequencing input: peripheral blood. Receptors originate from a human donor in a cohort sampled during active COVID-19.

The chain recombines TRBV4-2 with TRBJ2-5, with 7 bases matching TRBD2. The junction had 6 bases not matched to a gene; V was cut back by 4 bases and J by 4 bases. The CDR3 contains 14 residues. Germline CDR1 and CDR2: LGHNA and YNFKEQ. The CDR3, as DNA: TGTGCCAGCAGCCCAAGGAGGGAGGGAGAGACCCAGTACTTC. Protein: CASSPRREGETQYF.

V gene TRBV7-2 combines with J gene TRBJ1-1; 11 nucleotides match TRBD1. CDR3 length equals 17 residues. CDR1 and CDR2 (germline): SGHTA, FQGNSA. V was pared by 2 bases and J by 4 bases, with 9 bases of the junction left unmatched. The CDR3 loop reads CASSLRGTGGGGTEAFF. The CDR3 DNA reads as TGTGCCAGCAGCTTACGGGGGACAGGGGGAGGAGGCACTGAAGCTTTCTTT.

The rearrangement joins TRBV13 to TRBJ2-3, with 10 bases fitting TRBD2. V dropped 3 bases and J dropped 7; count of bases not matched to a gene: 4. CDR3 length: 14 amino acids. Germline assignment: CDR1 PRHDT and CDR2 FYEKMQ (reference sequence). The CDR3 region has the DNA TGTGCCAGCAGCTTTGGGACTAGCGTTTATACGCAGTATTTT. It encodes CASSFGTSVYTQYF.

Concerning this clone itself: Germline and junction disagree at one end, which may indicate a read error. The chain has TRBV7-7 and TRBJ2-5, with 7 bases lining up with TRBD2. Germline assignment: CDR1 SSHAT and CDR2 FNYEAQ (reference sequence). This CDR3 is built from 15 residues. The CDR3 sequence: CASSYQAGFTETQYF. In nucleotides, the CDR3 is TGTGCTAGCAGCTACCAAGCGGGATTCACGGAGACCCAGTACTTC. The whole variable domain, remainder taken from reference TRBV7-7 and TRBJ2-5, is GAGVSQSPRYKVTKRGQDVTLRCDPISSHATLYWYQQALGQGPEFLTYFNYEAQPDKSGLPSDRFSAERPEGSISTLTIQRTEQRDSAMYRCASSYQAGFTETQYFGPGTRLLVL.

The chain links TRBV6-6 to TRBJ1-5; maybe TRBD1 (6 bases). Trimming removed 1 base from V and 2 bases from J, with 9 bases in between. This CDR3 is 15 amino acids long. The V gene's germline CDR1 is MNHNY and CDR2 SVGAGI (reference sequence). The CDR3 DNA is TGTGCCAGCAGTTACTGGGCAGGGGGCAATCAGCCCCAGCATTTT. This gives the protein CASSYWAGGNQPQHF.

The chain couples TRBV10-3 to TRBJ1-5; D perhaps matches TRBD1 (6 bases). The CDR3 totals 13 residues. Trimming removed 10 bases from V and 4 bases from J, with 14 bases in between. Germline lookup yields CDR1 ENHRY and CDR2 SYGVKD. CDR3 bases: TGTGCCACGCTCCAGGGGTTAAATCAGCCCCAGCATTTT. It codes for CATLQGLNQPQHF.

This clone was seen only once. This rearrangement joins TRBV10-3 to TRBJ2-5, with TRBD2 identical over 11 bases. CDR3 length equals 14 residues. Unmatched junction bases numbered 8, after V lost 11 bases and J lost 3 bases. From germline, CDR1 is ENHRY and CDR2 SYGVKD. The CDR3 protein is CAVAPTSGEETQYF. The CDR3, as DNA: TGTGCCGTCGCCCCGACTAGCGGGGAAGAGACCCAGTACTTC.

This clone was detected only once. This chain joins TRBV19 and TRBJ2-7; D perhaps matches TRBD2 (6 bases). Between the trimmed V and J ends, which lost 4 bases and 2 bases, there was a span of 12 bases. The CDR3 length is 14 residues. In germline, CDR1 is LNHDA, CDR2 SQIVND (reference sequence). The DNA for the CDR3 is TGTGCCAGTAGTAAGGCGGGGCAGACCTACGAGCAGTACTTC. Translation gives CASSKAGQTYEQYF. The variable domain in full, completed from reference TRBV19 and TRBJ2-7, reads DGGITQSPKYLFRKEGQNVTLSCEQNLNHDAMYWYRQDPGQGLRLIYYSQIVNDFQKGDIAEGYSVSREKKESFPLTVTSAQKNPTAFYLCASSKAGQTYEQYFGPGTRLTVT.

This chain links TRBV6-5 with TRBJ1-3, with 7 bases identical to TRBD1. The CDR3 spans 15 residues. Germline V gene lookup returns CDR1 MNHEY and CDR2 SVGAGI. V was clipped by 4 bases and J by 1 base; unmatched bases: 4. In DNA form, the CDR3 reads TGTGCCAGCAGTTTTGACAGGGTTTCTGGAAACACCATATATTTT. It translates to CASSFDRVSGNTIYF.

The chain recombines TRBV5-6 with TRBJ1-1; 8 nucleotides match TRBD1. V dropped 8 bases and J dropped 10; count of bases not matched to a gene: 16. The CDR3 is made up of 14 amino acids. The V gene's germline CDR1 is SGHDT and CDR2 YYEEEE. In DNA form, the CDR3 reads TGTGCCAGTAGGACAGGGAGCCAGAGGTCGTTAGCTTTCTTT. Its translation is CASRTGSQRSLAFF.

This rearrangement joins TRBV6-5 to TRBJ2-5; TRBD2 might be the D (6 bases). The CDR3 contains 15 residues. V lost 5 bases and J lost 2, with 15 bases in between. Germline assignment: CDR1 MNHEY and CDR2 SVGAGI. CDR3 nucleotides: TGTGCCAGCAGTACTCCTGGACGGGAGCAAGAGACCCAGTACTTC. This gives the protein CASSTPGREQETQYF.

The chain links TRBV28 to TRBJ2-7; TRBD2 agrees at 9 bases. J lost 7 bases, V lost 2 bases, and 6 bases had no gene match. The germline gives CDR1 MDHEN, CDR2 SYDVKM. The CDR3 length is 14 residues. The CDR3 DNA reads as TGTGCCAGCAGTTTAGGCGGGGGGGCGAAAGAGCAGTACTTC. This translates into CASSLGGGAKEQYF.

The chain links TRBV4-3 to TRBJ2-5; TRBD2 matches 8 bases. CDR1 LGHNA and CDR2 YSLEER come from the germline V gene. The trim removed 0 bases at V and 5 bases at J, leaving 8 bases unmatched. CDR3 length: 16 amino acids. In DNA form, the CDR3 reads TGCGCCAGCAGCCAAGACTACGGGACTAGGTGGGAGACCCAGTACTTC. Translation gives CASSQDYGTRWETQYF.

This chain uses TRBV11-2 with TRBJ2-3; 7 bases agree with TRBD1. After removal of 3 bases from V and 4 bases from J, the junction contained 4 bases not matched to a gene. CDR3 length equals 14 residues. From germline, CDR1 is SGHAT and CDR2 FQNNGV. The CDR3, as DNA: TGTGCCAGCAGCTTCGGCGACAGGGCAGATACGCAGTATTTT. Protein: CASSFGDRADTQYF. The full variable domain, rest sourced from reference TRBV11-2 and TRBJ2-3, is EAGVAQSPRYKIIEKRQSVAFWCNPISGHATLYWYQQILGQGPKLLIQFQNNGVVDDSQLPKDRFSAERLKGVDSTLKIQPAKLEDSAVYLCASSFGDRADTQYFGPGTRLTVL.

J is TRBJ1-2 and V is TRBV7-2, with D perhaps matching TRBD1 (5 bases). This CDR3 comprises 18 residues. The V end lost 2 bases, the J end lost 1 base, and 20 bases lay between the germline ends. The germline V gene encodes CDR1 SGHTA and CDR2 FQGNSA. CDR3 sequence (DNA): TGTGCCAGCAGCTTAAGGGCCCAAGCGGGACGGATTAACTATGGCTACACCTTC. It yields the protein CASSLRAQAGRINYGYTF. Supplemented by reference TRBV7-2 and TRBJ1-2, the full variable domain reads GAGVSQSPSNKVTEKGKDVELRCDPISGHTALYWYRQSLGQGLEFLIYFQGNSAPDKSGLPSDRFSAERTGGSVSTLTIQRTQQEDSAVYLCASSLRAQAGRINYGYTFGSGTRLTVV.

The J gene is TRBJ2-3, the V gene TRBV21-1; TRBD1, the table's D call, was not compared with the DNA. TRBV21-1 is labeled a pseudogene. The CDR3 runs 15 residues. The CDR3 bases are TGTGCCAGCAGCAAAGGGGGCGGAAACACAGATACGCAGTATTTT. Its protein product is CASSKGGGNTDTQYF.

J is TRBJ1-2 and V is TRBV10-3; no reliable D call. Trimming removed 3 bases at V and 6 bases at J, with 11 bases between. This CDR3 has 13 residues. Germline lookup yields CDR1 ENHRY and CDR2 SYGVKD. The CDR3 region is CAISELVLNGYTF. The CDR3, as DNA: TGTGCCATCAGTGAATTAGTCCTTAATGGCTACACCTTC.

The chain has TRBV19 and TRBJ1-2; 11 nucleotides align to TRBD1. Germline V lookup: CDR1 LNHDA, CDR2 SQIVND (reference sequence). Trimming removed 3 bases from V and 7 bases from J; junction bases left unmatched: 10. The CDR3 length is 16 residues. The CDR3 DNA follows: TGTGCCAGTAGTATTCCCACCGGGACAGGGGGTTTTGGCTACACCTTC. Protein product: CASSIPTGTGGFGYTF.